This T cell receptor beta chain was captured by sequencing in a study of CD4 T cells in relation to SARS-CoV-2 and coronaviruses. Background on the study: Convalescent donors were aged about 20 to 72, with median around 40 years.

CDR3 size: 14 residues. Between the trimmed V and J ends, which lost 5 bases and 2 bases, there was a span of 13 bases. CDR1 DFQATT and CDR2 SNEGSKA come from the germline V gene (reference sequence). This table comes from immunoSEQ multiplex PCR, and its TCRdb copy is limited to in-frame clones, with some not included. The table shows about 39,000 clones, with roughly 82% occurring only once. With respect to this clone: Its antigen is undetermined.

The V and J genes are TRBV20-1 and TRBJ1-5; D call uncertain. Sequencing was done on a sample of memory CD4+ T cells from PBMCs, cultured in vitro. This sequence was found in an adult with COVID-19. CDR3 residues: CSACDTIGNQPQHF. The CDR3 DNA sequence: TGCAGTGCTTGTGACACGATCGGCAATCAGCCCCAGCATTTT.